Listed here are 9 T cell receptor beta chains from one sample, sequenced in a study of identical twins. A single record per CDR3 protein comes from TCRdb applying MiXCR to the 5' RACE reads. The table lists a few hundred thousand distinct CDR3 sequences, around a tenth of them singletons. The sample also formed part of further work on yellow fever vaccine responses in identical twins.

Sequencing was performed on PBMCs. The receptor set was obtained from a woman younger than 30 in good health.

V usage is TRBV20-1 and J usage is TRBJ2-5, with 10 bases aligning to TRBD2. The CDR3 sequence is 14 residues long. Germline V gene lookup returns CDR1 DFQATT and CDR2 SNEGSKA (reference sequence). After removal of 6 bases from V and 3 bases from J, the junction contained 7 bases not matched to a gene. The CDR3, as DNA: TGCAGTGCCTACTGGCTAGCGGGAGAAGAGACCCAGTACTTC. Amino acids: CSAYWLAGEETQYF.

The table lists this clonotype with many counts. V and J are TRBV20-1 and TRBJ2-7, with D possibly matching TRBD1 (7 bases). CDR1 and CDR2 (germline): DFQATT, SNEGSKA (reference sequence). Trimming cost V 3 bases and J 0 bases, with 15 bases left between them. The CDR3 consists of 15 residues. The CDR3 loop is CSASPTGRSSYEQYF. The DNA for the CDR3 is TGCAGTGCTAGTCCGACAGGGAGGAGCTCCTACGAGCAGTACTTC.

This clonotype was observed at least ten times. The chain carries TRBV12-3 or TRBV12-4 and TRBJ1-5; the D is unclear. Between the trimmed V and J ends, which lost 10 bases and 3 bases, there was a span of 10 bases. This CDR3 comprises 12 residues. The CDR3: CATGFANQPQHF. The CDR3, as DNA: TGTGCCACCGGCTTTGCCAATCAGCCCCAGCATTTT.

This clonotype was seen repeatedly, ten times or more. The chain recombines TRBV9 with TRBJ2-3; TRBD2 aligns across 10 bases. Trimming took 4 bases from V and 4 from J; bases not matched to a gene: 15. The CDR3 totals 18 residues. Per germline, CDR1 SGDLS and CDR2 YYNGEE. The CDR3 spells CASSPRGSGGARADTQYF. In DNA form, the CDR3 reads TGTGCCAGCAGCCCCAGAGGAAGCGGGGGGGCGAGGGCAGATACGCAGTATTTT.

V gene TRBV5-1 combines with J gene TRBJ2-3; 10 bases agree with TRBD2. Germline assignment: CDR1 SGHRS and CDR2 YFSETQ. V was pared by 5 bases and J by 3 bases, with 6 bases of the junction left unmatched. The CDR3 runs 15 residues. The CDR3, as DNA: TGCGCCAGCAGGCGGACTAGCGGCTGGACAGATACGCAGTATTTT. It encodes CASRRTSGWTDTQYF.

This chain joins TRBV28 and TRBJ2-5; TRBD2 matches at 9 bases. J was trimmed by 1 base and V by 7 bases; bases with no gene match: 4. The germline gives CDR1 MDHEN, CDR2 SYDVKM. CDR3 length equals 14 residues. CDR3 DNA: TGTGCCAGCACGCGGGGGGGGATCCAAGAGACCCAGTACTTC. This codes for CASTRGGIQETQYF.

This clonotype was counted at least ten times. The gene calls are TRBV2 and TRBJ2-1; D is perhaps TRBD2 (7 bases). Germline-derived CDR1 and CDR2 are SNHLY and FYNNEI. Trimming pared 6 bases from V and 3 bases from J, leaving 18 bases between. The CDR3 length is 16 residues. This chain's CDR3 is CASSLGGGAFYNEQFF. The CDR3 nucleotides read TGTGCCAGCAGCCTAGGGGGGGGGGCCTTCTACAATGAGCAGTTCTTC.

This chain connects TRBV7-9 to TRBJ1-2, with 7 bases identical to TRBD1. J gave up 3 bases and V 6 bases, and 7 bases lay outside the gene matches. Germline V gives CDR1 SEHNR, CDR2 FQNEAQ (reference sequence). The CDR3 is 14 amino acids. CDR3 sequence (DNA): TGTGCCAGCAGTTTTCTCGACAGGGACTATGGCTACACCTTC. It specifies CASSFLDRDYGYTF.

Comments on this clonotype: This could be a read error, since a much larger clone is one nucleotide away. The rearrangement joins TRBV5-6 to TRBJ2-7, with D possibly matching TRBD1 (6 bases). Per germline, CDR1 SGHDT and CDR2 YYEEEE. CDR3 length: 13 amino acids. CDR3 in DNA: TGTGCCATCAGCCCAGGACAGACCTACGAGCAGTACTTC. Translation gives CAISPGQTYEQYF.